The following is a T cell receptor (beta chain) sequence with its context. Its antigen is still unknown. Libraries for TCRalpha and TCRbeta carried sample barcodes and unique molecular identifiers via 5'RACE. MiXCR was run by TCRdb on the 5' RACE reads, yielding one entry per CDR3 protein. The repertoire includes a few hundred thousand distinct CDR3 sequences, less than 25% of them detected once, and approximately 8% sits in the top ten. This specimen belongs to a study of T-cell memory formation after mild COVID-19. Overall study results and limits: The finding that pre-infection memory included some responding clones suggested that cross-reactive memory joined.

V lost 2 bases to trimming and J lost 4 bases, with 6 bases between them. In germline, CDR1 is DFQATT, CDR2 SNEGSKA (reference sequence). This CDR3 is built from 12 residues. The material sequenced was PBMCs or a T cell subset sorted from them (not recorded which). This sequence was found in an adult woman who had mild COVID-19 (a few samples of this study predate the infection). Cell type and time point are not known. This chain connects TRBV20-1 to TRBJ2-1, with unresolved D. The CDR3 here is CSARQEYNEQFF. DNA for the CDR3: TGCAGTGCTAGACAGGAGTACAATGAGCAGTTCTTC.